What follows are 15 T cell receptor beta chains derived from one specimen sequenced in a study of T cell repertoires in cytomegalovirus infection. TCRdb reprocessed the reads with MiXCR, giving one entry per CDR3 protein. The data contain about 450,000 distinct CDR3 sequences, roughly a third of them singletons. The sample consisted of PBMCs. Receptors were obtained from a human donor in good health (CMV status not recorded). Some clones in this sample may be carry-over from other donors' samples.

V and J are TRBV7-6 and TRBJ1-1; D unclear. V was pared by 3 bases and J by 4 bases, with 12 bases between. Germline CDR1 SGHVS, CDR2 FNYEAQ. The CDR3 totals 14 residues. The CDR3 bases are TGTGCCAGCAGCTTCCGCCGCCGGACCACTGAAGCTTTCTTT. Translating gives CASSFRRRTTEAFF. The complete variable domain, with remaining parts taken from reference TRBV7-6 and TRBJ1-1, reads GAGVSQSPRYKVTKRGQDVALRCDPISGHVSLYWYRQALGQGPEFLTYFNYEAQQDKSGLPNDRFSAERPEGSISTLTIQRTEQRDSAMYRCASSFRRRTTEAFFGQGTRLTVV.

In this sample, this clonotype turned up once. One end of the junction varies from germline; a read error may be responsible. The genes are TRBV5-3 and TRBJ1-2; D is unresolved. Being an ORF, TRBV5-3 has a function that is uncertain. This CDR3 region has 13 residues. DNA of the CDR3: TGTGCCAGCAGCTTCGATGCAGTCTATGGCTACACCTTC. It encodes CASSFDAVYGYTF.

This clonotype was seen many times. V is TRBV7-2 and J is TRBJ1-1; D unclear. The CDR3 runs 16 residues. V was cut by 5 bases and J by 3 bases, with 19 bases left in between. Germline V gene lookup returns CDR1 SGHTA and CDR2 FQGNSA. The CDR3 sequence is CASSRSRFGWDTEAFF. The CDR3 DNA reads TGTGCCAGCAGCCGTAGCAGATTTGGTTGGGACACTGAAGCTTTCTTT.

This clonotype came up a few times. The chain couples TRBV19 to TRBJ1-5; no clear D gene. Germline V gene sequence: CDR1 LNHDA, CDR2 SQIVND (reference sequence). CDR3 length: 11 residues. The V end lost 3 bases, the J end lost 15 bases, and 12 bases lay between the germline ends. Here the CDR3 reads CASSMGGLLHF. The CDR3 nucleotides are TGTGCCAGTAGTATGGGCGGCCTTCTGCATTTT.

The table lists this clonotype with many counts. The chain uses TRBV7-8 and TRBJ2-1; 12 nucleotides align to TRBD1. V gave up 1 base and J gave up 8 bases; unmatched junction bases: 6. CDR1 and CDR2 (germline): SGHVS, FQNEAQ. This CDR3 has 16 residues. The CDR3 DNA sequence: TGTGCCAGCAGCTTAGTCCGGGACAGGGGGCGATATGAGCAGTTCTTC. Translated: CASSLVRDRGRYEQFF.

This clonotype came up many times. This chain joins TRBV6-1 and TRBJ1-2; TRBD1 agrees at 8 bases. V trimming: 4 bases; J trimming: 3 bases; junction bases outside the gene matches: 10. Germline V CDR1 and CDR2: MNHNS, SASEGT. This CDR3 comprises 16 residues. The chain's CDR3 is CASSASQDRVYYGYTF. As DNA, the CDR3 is TGTGCCAGCAGTGCCTCTCAGGACAGGGTCTACTATGGCTACACCTTC.

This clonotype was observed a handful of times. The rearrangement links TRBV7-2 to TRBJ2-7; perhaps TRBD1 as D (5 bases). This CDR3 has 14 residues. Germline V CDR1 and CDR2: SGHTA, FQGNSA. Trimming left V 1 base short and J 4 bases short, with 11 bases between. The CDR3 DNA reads TGTGCCAGCAGCTTAGACGACAGAGAATACGAGCAGTACTTC. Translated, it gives CASSLDDREYEQYF.

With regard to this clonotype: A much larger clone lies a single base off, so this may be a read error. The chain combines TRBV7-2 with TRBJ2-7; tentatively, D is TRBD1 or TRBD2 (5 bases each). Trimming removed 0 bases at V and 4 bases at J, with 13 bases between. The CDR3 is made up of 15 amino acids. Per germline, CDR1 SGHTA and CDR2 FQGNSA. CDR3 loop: CASSLAGTLEYEQYF. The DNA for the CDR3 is TGTGCCAGCAGCTTAGCTGGGACCCTAGAGTACGAGCAGTACTTC. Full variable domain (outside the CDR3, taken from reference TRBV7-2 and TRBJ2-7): GAGVSQSPSNKVTEKGKDVELRCDPISGHTALYWYRQSLGQGLEFLIYFQGNSAPDKSGLPSDRFSAERTGGSVSTLTIQRTQQEDSAVYLCASSLAGTLEYEQYFGPGTRLTVT.

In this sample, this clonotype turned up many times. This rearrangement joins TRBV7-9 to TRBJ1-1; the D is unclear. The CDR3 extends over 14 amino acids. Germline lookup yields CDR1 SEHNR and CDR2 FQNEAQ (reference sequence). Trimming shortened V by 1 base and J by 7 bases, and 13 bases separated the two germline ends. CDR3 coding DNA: TGTGCCAGCAGCTTAGTGCTCGGGTACGGTGAAGCTTTCTTT. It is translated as CASSLVLGYGEAFF.

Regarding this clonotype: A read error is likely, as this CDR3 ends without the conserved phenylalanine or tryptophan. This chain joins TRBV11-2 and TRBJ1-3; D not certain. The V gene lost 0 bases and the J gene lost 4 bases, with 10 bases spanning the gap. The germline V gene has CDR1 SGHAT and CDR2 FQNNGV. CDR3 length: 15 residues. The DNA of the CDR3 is TGTGCCAGCAGCTTAGATCGAAGCCCGGGAAACACCATATATGTT. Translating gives CASSLDRSPGNTIYV.

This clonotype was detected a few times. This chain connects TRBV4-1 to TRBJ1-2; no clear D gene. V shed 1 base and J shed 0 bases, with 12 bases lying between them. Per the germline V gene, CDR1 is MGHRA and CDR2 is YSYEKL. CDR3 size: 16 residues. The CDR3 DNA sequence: TGCGCCAGCAGCCAAGGGTCGGACCTTGCTAACTATGGCTACACCTTC. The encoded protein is CASSQGSDLANYGYTF.

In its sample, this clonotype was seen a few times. Written as DNA, the CDR3 is TGTGCCAGCAGTCCCAGCGGCGGGCTAGTTGGCAATGAGCAGTTCTTC. Protein: CASSPSGGLVGNEQFF. The chain has TRBV28 and TRBJ2-1; a weak D match, TRBD2 (5 bases). Germline V gene data show CDR1 as MDHEN and CDR2 as SYDVKM. The V and J ends lost 5 bases and 6 bases respectively, with 20 bases between them. The CDR3 totals 16 residues.

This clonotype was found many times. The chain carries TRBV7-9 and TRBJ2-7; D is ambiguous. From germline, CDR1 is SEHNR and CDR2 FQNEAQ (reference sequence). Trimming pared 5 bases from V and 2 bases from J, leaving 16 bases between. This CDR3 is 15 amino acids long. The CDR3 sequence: CASSPRESPAYEQYF. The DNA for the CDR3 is TGTGCCAGCAGCCCCCGTGAGTCCCCGGCCTACGAGCAGTACTTC.

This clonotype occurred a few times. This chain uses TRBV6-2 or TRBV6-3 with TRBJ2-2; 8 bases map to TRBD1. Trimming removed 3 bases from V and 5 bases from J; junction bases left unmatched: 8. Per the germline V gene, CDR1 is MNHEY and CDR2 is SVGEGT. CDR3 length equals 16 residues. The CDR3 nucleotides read TGTGCCAGCAGTTATATCCCAGGGGGCGCTACCGGGGAGCTGTTTTTT. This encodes CASSYIPGGATGELFF.

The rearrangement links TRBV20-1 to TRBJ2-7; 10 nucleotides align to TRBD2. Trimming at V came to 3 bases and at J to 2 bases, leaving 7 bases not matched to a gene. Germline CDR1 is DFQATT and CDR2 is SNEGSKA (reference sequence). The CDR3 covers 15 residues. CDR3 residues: CSASGGGLAAYEQYF. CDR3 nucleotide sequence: TGCAGTGCTAGTGGTGGAGGACTAGCGGCCTACGAGCAGTACTTC.